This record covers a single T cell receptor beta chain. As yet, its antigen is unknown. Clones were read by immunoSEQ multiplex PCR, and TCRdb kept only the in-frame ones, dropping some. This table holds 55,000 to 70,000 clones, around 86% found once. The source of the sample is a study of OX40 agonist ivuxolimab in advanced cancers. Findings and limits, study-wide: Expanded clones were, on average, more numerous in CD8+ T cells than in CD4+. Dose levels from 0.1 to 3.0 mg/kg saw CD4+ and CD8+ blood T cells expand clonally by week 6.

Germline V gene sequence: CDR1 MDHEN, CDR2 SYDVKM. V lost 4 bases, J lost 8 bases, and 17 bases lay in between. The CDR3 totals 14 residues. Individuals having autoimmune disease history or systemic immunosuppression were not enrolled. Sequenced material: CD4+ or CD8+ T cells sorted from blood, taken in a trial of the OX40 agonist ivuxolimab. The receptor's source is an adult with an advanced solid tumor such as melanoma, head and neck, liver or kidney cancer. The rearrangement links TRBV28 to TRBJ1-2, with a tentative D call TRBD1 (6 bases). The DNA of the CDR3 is TGTGCCAGCAGTTCGTCGGGGCAGGGGTACGGCTACACCTTC. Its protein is CASSSSGQGYGYTF.